One sample yielded the 5 T cell receptor beta chains listed below, sequenced in a study of blood T cell repertoires in COVID-19 (dated by TCRdb to the early 2020s). The library was built by means of the immunoSEQ multiplex PCR assay. TCRdb retrieved this table from immuneACCESS and kept in-frame rearrangements only. Not all clones are present; in checked studies, unresolved V genes account for under half, and no reason is known for the remainder. The sample has around 370,000 clones on record, around 90% of them singletons. The ten largest clonotypes hold about 6.5% of the sample. The sample was peripheral blood. These receptors came from a young man with active or convalescent COVID-19.

In its sample, this clone was seen once. At one end the junction does not follow the germline gene, possibly because of a read error. V usage is TRBV4-3 and J usage is TRBJ2-6; 10 bases match TRBD1. This CDR3 region has 17 residues. Per the germline V gene, CDR1 is LGHNA and CDR2 is YSLEER. Here the CDR3 reads CASSQRTGGAGANVLTF. Written as DNA, the CDR3 is TGCGCCAGCAGCCAACGGACAGGGGGGGCTGGGGCCAACGTGCTGACTTTC.

The chain combines TRBV24-1 with TRBJ2-1; D gene ambiguous. Looked up from germline, CDR1 is KGHDR and CDR2 is SFDVKD. The germline V and J ends were trimmed by 9 bases and 2 bases, with 10 bases remaining between them. The CDR3 runs 13 residues. Written as DNA, the CDR3 is TGTGCCACCGCCGACACCGCCTACAATGAGCAGTTCTTC. Encoded protein: CATADTAYNEQFF.

The chain carries TRBV5-1 and TRBJ2-1; TRBD2 agrees at 11 bases. Germline V CDR1 and CDR2: SGHRS, YFSETQ. V lost 4 bases to trimming and J lost 9 bases; unmatched junction nucleotides: 9. CDR3 length: 15 residues. The CDR3 protein is CASSLTSGEVLEQFF. CDR3 bases: TGCGCCAGCAGCCTGACTAGCGGGGAGGTCCTTGAGCAGTTCTTC.

The V gene is TRBV2, the J gene TRBJ2-7, with a tentative D call TRBD1 (6 bases). Trimming cost V 11 bases and J 2 bases, with 19 bases left between them. This CDR3 is built from 14 residues. Germline-derived CDR1 and CDR2 are SNHLY and FYNNEI. The CDR3 loop reads CASRLGAPPYEQYF. The CDR3 coding sequence is TGTGCCTCCCGACTGGGGGCCCCCCCCTACGAGCAGTACTTC.

J is TRBJ2-5 and V is TRBV4-1; 7 nucleotides agree with TRBD2. The V and J ends lost 0 bases and 2 bases, in that order; junction bases with no gene match: 18. From germline, CDR1 is MGHRA and CDR2 YSYEKL. The CDR3 spans 20 residues. CDR3 bases: TGCGCCAGCAGCCAAGACCCCATCGGTGGGAGGGCCAAATCACAAGAGACCCAGTACTTC. Its protein product is CASSQDPIGGRAKSQETQYF.